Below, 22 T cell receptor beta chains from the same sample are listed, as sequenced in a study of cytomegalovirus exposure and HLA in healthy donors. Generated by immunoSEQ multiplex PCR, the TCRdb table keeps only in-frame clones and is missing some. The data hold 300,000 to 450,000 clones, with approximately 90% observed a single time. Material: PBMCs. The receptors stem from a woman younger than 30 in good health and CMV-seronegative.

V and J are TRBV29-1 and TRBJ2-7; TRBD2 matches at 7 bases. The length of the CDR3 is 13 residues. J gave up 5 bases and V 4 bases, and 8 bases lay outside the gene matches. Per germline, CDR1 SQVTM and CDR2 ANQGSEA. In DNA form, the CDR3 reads TGCAGCGTTGTGGCGGGAGTTCACCACGAGCAGTACTTC. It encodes CSVVAGVHHEQYF.

The CDR3 reads CASSLGGLAGTQYF. CDR3 bases: TGCGCCAGCAGCTTGGGGGGACTAGCGGGAACTCAGTACTTC. The rearrangement joins TRBV5-1 to TRBJ2-4, with 13 bases that match TRBD2. The J segment lost 12 bases and the V segment lost 0 bases, leaving 3 bases of the junction unmatched. The CDR3 length is 14 residues. Germline CDR1 SGHRS, CDR2 YFSETQ.

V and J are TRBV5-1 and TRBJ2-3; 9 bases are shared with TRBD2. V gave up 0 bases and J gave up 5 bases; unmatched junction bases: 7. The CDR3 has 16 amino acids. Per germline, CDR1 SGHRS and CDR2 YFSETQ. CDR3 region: CASSLGLAGLGDTQYF. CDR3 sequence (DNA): TGCGCCAGCAGCTTGGGGCTAGCGGGATTGGGAGATACGCAGTATTTT.

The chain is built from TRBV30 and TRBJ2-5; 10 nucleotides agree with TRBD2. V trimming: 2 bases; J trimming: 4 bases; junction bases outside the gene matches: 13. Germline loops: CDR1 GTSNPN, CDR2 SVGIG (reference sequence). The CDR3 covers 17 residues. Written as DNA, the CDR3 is TGTGCCTGGAGTCCCGGTATGAGCGGGAGGGCCCCAGAGACCCAGTACTTC. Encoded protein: CAWSPGMSGRAPETQYF.

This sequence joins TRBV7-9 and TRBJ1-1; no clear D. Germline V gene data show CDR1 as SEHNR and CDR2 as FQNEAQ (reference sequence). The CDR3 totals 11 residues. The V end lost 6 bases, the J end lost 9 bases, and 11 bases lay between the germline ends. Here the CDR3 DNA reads TGTGCCAGCAGTCCGAGGAATCAAGCTTTCTTT. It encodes CASSPRNQAFF. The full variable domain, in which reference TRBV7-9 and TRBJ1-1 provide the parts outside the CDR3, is DTGVSQNPRHKITKRGQNVTFRCDPISEHNRLYWYRQTLGQGPEFLTYFQNEAQLEKSRLLSDRFSAERPKGSFSTLEIQRTEQGDSAMYLCASSPRNQAFFGQGTRLTVV.

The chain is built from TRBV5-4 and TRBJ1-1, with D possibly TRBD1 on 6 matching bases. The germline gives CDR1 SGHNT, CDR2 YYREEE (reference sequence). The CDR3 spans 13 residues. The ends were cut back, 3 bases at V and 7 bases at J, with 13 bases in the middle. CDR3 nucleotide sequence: TGTGCCAGCAGCTCAGGGACATTCGGTGAAGCTTTCTTT. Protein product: CASSSGTFGEAFF.

This chain's CDR3 is CASSEPGVSNQPQHF. The CDR3 nucleotides are TGTGCCAGCAGTGAGCCCGGGGTTAGCAATCAGCCCCAGCATTTT. The rearrangement uses TRBV2 and TRBJ1-5; D is unresolved. There are 15 residues in the CDR3. The V end lost 3 bases, the J end lost 0 bases, and 9 bases lay between the germline ends. Germline CDR1 is SNHLY and CDR2 is FYNNEI.

The CDR3 loop is CASSLSQGDEQFF. The DNA for the CDR3 is TGTGCCAGCAGTTTGTCACAGGGGGATGAGCAGTTCTTC. The chain uses TRBV28 and TRBJ2-1; TRBD1 matches 8 bases. V dropped 3 bases and J dropped 8; count of bases not matched to a gene: 3. The CDR3 length is 13 residues. From germline, CDR1 is MDHEN and CDR2 SYDVKM.

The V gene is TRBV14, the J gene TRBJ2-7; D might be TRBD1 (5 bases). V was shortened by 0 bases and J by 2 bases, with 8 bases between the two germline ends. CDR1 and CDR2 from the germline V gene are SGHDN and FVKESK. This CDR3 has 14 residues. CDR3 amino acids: CASSQDPTAYEQYF. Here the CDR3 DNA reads TGTGCCAGCAGCCAAGATCCGACAGCCTACGAGCAGTACTTC.

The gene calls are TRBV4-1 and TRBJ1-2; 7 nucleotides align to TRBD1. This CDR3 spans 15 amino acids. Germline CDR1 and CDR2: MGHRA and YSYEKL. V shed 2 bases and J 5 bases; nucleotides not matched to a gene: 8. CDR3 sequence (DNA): TGCGCCAGCAGCCAACATGACAGGGTCCGGTATGGCTACACCTTC. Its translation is CASSQHDRVRYGYTF.

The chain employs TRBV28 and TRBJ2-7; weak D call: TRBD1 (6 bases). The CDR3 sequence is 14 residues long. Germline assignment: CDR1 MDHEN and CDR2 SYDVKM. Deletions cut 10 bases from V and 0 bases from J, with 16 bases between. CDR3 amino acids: CAIRQAPSSYEQYF. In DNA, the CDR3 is TGTGCCATCCGACAGGCTCCGAGCTCCTACGAGCAGTACTTC.

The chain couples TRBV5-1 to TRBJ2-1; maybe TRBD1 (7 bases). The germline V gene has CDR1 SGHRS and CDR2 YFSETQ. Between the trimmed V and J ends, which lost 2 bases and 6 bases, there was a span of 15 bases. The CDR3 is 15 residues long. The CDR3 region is CASSLTGVGGNEQFF. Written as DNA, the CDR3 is TGCGCCAGCAGCTTAACAGGGGTCGGGGGCAATGAGCAGTTCTTC.

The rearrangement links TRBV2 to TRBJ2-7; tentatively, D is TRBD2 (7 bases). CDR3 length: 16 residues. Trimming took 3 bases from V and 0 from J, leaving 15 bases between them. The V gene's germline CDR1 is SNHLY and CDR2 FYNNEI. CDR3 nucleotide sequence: TGTGCCAGCAGTGATGACGGGGGGCTTTACTCCTACGAGCAGTACTTC. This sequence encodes CASSDDGGLYSYEQYF.

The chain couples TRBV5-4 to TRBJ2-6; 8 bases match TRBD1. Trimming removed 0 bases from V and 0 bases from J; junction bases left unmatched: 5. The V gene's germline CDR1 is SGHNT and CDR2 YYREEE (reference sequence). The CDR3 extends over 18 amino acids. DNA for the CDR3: TGTGCCAGCAGCTTGGGACAGGGGCCCAGCTCTGGGGCCAACGTCCTGACTTTC. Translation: CASSLGQGPSSGANVLTF.

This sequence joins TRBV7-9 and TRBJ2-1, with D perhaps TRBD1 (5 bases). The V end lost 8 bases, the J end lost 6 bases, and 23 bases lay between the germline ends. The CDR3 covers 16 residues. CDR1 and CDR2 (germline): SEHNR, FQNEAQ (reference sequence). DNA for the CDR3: TGTGCCAGCTGGAAGGTGTGGGCAGGGCCCCTCAATGAGCAGTTCTTC. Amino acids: CASWKVWAGPLNEQFF.

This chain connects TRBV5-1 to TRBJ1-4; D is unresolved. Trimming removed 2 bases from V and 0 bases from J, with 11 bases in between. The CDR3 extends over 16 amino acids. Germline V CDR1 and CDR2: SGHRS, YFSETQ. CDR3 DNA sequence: TGCGCCAGCAGCTTTTCCACGGGTGCAACTAATGAAAAACTGTTTTTT. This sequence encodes CASSFSTGATNEKLFF.

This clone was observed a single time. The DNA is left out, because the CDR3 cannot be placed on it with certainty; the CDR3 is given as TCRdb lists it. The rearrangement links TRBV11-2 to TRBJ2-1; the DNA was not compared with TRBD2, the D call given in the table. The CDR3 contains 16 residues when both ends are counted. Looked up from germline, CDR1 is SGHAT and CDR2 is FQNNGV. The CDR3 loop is CASSSVWASGSGSEFF.

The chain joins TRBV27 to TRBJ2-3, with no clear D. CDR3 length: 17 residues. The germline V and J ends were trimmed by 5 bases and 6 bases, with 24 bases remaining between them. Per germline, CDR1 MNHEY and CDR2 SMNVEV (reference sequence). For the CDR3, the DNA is TGTGCCAGCAGTGACCCTACTAATCCCACCTGGTTGGATACGCAGTATTTT. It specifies CASSDPTNPTWLDTQYF.

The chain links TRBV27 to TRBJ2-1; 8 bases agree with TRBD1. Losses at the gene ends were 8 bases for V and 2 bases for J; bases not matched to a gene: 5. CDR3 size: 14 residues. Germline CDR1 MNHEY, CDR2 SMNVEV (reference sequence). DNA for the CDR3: TGTGCCAGCCACCGGACAGGGCCCTACAATGAGCAGTTCTTC. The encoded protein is CASHRTGPYNEQFF.

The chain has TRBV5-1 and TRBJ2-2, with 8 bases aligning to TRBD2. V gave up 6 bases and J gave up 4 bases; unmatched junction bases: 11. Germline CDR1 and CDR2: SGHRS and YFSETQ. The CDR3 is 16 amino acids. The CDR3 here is CASTRGSGGFTGELFF. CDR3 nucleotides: TGCGCCAGCACCCGGGGGAGCGGGGGTTTCACCGGGGAGCTGTTTTTT.

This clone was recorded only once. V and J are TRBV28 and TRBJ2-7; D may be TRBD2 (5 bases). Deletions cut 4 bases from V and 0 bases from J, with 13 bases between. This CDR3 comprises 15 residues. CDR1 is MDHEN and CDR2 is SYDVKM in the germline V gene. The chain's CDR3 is CASSYSFSGSYEQYF. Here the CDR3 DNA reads TGTGCCAGCAGTTACTCGTTCAGCGGCTCCTACGAGCAGTACTTC.

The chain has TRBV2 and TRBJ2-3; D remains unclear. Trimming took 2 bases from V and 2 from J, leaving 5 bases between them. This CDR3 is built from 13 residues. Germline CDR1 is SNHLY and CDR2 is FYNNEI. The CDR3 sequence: CASSELYTDTQYF. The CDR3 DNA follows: TGTGCCAGCAGTGAATTATACACAGATACGCAGTATTTT.